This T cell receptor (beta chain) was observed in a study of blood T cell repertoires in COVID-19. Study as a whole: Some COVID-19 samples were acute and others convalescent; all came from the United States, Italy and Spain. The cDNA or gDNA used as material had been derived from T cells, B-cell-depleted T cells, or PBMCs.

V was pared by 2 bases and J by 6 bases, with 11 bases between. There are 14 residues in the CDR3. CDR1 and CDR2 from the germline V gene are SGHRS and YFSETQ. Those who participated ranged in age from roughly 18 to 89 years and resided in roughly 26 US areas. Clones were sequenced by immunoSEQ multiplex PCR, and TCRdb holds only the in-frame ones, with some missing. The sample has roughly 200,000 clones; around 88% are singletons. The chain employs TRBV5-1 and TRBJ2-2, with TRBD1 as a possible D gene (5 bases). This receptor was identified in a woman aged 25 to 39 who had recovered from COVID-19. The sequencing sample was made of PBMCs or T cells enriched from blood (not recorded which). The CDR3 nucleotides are TGCGCCAGCAGCTTCGGACACATTCCCGGGGAGCTGTTTTTT. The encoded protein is CASSFGHIPGELFF.